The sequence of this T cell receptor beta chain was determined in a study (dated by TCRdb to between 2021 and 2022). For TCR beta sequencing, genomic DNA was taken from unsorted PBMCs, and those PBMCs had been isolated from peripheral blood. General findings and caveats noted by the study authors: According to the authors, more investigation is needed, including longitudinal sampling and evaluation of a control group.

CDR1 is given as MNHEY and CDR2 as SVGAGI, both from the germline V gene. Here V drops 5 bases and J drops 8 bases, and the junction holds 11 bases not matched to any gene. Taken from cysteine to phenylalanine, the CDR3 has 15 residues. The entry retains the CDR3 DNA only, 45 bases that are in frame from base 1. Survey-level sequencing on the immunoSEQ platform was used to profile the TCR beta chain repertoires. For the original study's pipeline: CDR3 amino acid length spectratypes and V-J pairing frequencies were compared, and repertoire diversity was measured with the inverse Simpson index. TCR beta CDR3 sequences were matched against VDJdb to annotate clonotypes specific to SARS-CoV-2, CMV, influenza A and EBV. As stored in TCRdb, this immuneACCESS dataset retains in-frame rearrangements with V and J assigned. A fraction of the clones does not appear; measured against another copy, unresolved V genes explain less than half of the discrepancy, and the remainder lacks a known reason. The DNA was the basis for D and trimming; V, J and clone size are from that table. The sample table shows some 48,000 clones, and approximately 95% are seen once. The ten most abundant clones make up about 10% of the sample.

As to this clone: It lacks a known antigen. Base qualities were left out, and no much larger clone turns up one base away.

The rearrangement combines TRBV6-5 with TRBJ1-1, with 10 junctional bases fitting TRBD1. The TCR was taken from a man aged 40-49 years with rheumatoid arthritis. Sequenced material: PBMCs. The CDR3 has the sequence CASSPKGQGIAEAFF. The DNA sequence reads TGTGCCAGCAGTCCAAAGGGACAGGGGATCGCAGAAGCTTTCTTT.